The entry below describes one TCR beta chain. Its target is not known. Separate from the roughly 700-subject first cohort was the 120-subject validation cohort, to which the donors belonged. The length of the CDR3 is 16 residues. V was cut by 5 bases and J by 3 bases, with 20 bases left in between. Per the germline V gene, CDR1 is LNHDA and CDR2 is SQIVND (reference sequence). Sequencing used immunoSEQ multiplex PCR; TCRdb keeps in-frame clones, though not all of them. Seen here are a few hundred thousand clones, less than 95% observed once, and the top ten hold approximately 3.1%. This record comes from a study of cytomegalovirus exposure and HLA in healthy donors. General observations from the study: The CMV antigen specificity of a few CMV-associated chains was confirmed through in vitro analysis.

The chain is built from TRBV19 and TRBJ2-7; D gene uncertain. The source material was PBMCs. The sequence was collected from a woman aged 30 to 39 in good health and CMV-seronegative. As DNA, the CDR3 is TGTGCCAGTAGTGGCTCCTCGGGTGTGAGGTTCTACGAGCAGTACTTC. Protein: CASSGSSGVRFYEQYF.